These 6 T cell receptor beta chains originate from one sample sequenced in a study of CD8 T cells in ankylosing spondylitis. TCRdb used MiXCR to reprocess the 5' RACE reads, holding one entry per CDR3 protein. This table holds around 53,000 distinct CDR3 sequences, 6.5% to 9% found once. The specimen sequenced was blood, either unsorted or a sorted T cell fraction (not recorded which). These receptors all stem from a female donor with ankylosing spondylitis or in good health (not recorded which).

This clonotype turned up a few times. This chain uses TRBV11-3 with TRBJ2-2, with D unresolved. The CDR3 totals 14 residues. In germline, CDR1 is SGHNT, CDR2 YENEEA. Trimming took 2 bases from V and 4 from J, leaving 8 bases between them. The CDR3 region is CASSLLRITGELFF. The CDR3 DNA follows: TGTGCCAGCAGCTTACTTCGGATCACCGGGGAGCTGTTTTTT.

This clonotype came up many times. Here the CDR3 reads CASSPNPLAASYNEQFF. CDR3 bases: TGTGCCAGCAGCCCGAACCCGCTAGCGGCCTCCTACAATGAGCAGTTCTTC. The rearrangement links TRBV3-1 to TRBJ2-1, with TRBD2 matching over 7 bases. The CDR3 has 17 amino acids. Germline-derived CDR1 and CDR2 are LGHDT and YNNKEL (reference sequence). The trim removed 4 bases at V and 0 bases at J, leaving 9 bases unmatched.

The sample holds many counts of this clonotype. A much larger clone lies one base from this, so it may be a read error. The V call is TRBV5-1, the J call TRBJ2-5, with no clear D. Trimming shortened V by 1 base and J by 2 bases, and 9 bases separated the two germline ends. The CDR3 totals 14 residues. The germline CDR1 and CDR2 sequences are SGHRS and YFSETQ. The CDR3 nucleotides read TGCGCCAGCAGCTTGAGTGCCCCTCAAGAGACCCAGTACTTC. It translates to CASSLSAPQETQYF.

This clonotype has at least ten counts. The chain couples TRBV28 to TRBJ1-1; D uncertain. From germline, CDR1 is MDHEN and CDR2 SYDVKM. V lost 7 bases, J lost 4 bases, and 10 bases lay in between. This CDR3 region has 12 residues. The CDR3 DNA sequence: TGTGCCAGCAATACCGTTGGCACTGAAGCTTTCTTT. Protein: CASNTVGTEAFF.

This clonotype occurred many times. The chain joins TRBV11-3 to TRBJ2-1; D ambiguous. Germline-derived CDR1 and CDR2 are SGHNT and YENEEA. V was shortened by 5 bases and J by 6 bases, with 20 bases between the two germline ends. This CDR3 has 16 amino acids. CDR3 in DNA: TGTGCCAGCAGCCTATGGCTAGACACATTTTTCAATGAGCAGTTCTTC. It is translated as CASSLWLDTFFNEQFF. The complete variable domain, with remaining parts taken from reference TRBV11-3 and TRBJ2-1, reads EAGVVQSPRYKIIEKKQPVAFWCNPISGHNTLYWYLQNLGQGPELLIRYENEEAVDDSQLPKDRFSAERLKGVDSTLKIQPAELGDSAVYLCASSLWLDTFFNEQFFGPGTRLTVL.

This clonotype was detected ten times or more. The chain employs TRBV18 and TRBJ2-1; 7 bases match TRBD2. This CDR3 has 17 amino acids. With 6 bases clipped from V and 2 bases from J, the junction kept 13 bases outside the gene matches. CDR1 is KGHSH and CDR2 is LQKENI in the germline V gene. CDR3 loop: CASSSGGRDYTYNEQFF. The CDR3 region has the DNA TGTGCCAGCTCCAGTGGAGGGAGGGATTACACCTACAATGAGCAGTTCTTC. Variable domain in full (rest from reference TRBV18 and TRBJ2-1): NAGVMQNPRHLVRRRGQEARLRCSPMKGHSHVYWYRQLPEEGLKFMVYLQKENIIDESGMPKERFSAEFPKEGPSILRIQQVVRGDSAAYFCASSSGGRDYTYNEQFFGPGTRLTVL.